The rows below give T cell receptor beta chains drawn from one sample of a study of T cells after yellow fever vaccination. TCRdb re-called the 5' RACE reads through MiXCR, storing one row per CDR3 protein. Of approximately 550,000 distinct CDR3 sequences listed, 13% are singletons. This sample comprised PBMCs, obtained on the day of the yellow fever booster vaccination. Receptors originate from a young man who received the YFV17D yellow fever vaccine. CDR3s include the opening cysteine and the closing phenylalanine or tryptophan. A D gene is named only where the DNA matches it firmly. Clone sizes are given selectively: once, few, many, or a class where the clone is expanded.

clone_size: -
d_call: -
v_call: TRBV30
cdr3_aa: CAWSVAGELFF

clone_size: -
d_call: TRBD2
v_call: TRBV24-1
cdr3_aa: CATSSTREGYNEQFF

clone_size: few
d_call: -
v_call: TRBV20-1
cdr3_aa: CSANVGSQETQYF

clone_size: -
d_call: TRBD2
v_call: TRBV5-1
cdr3_aa: CASSRGGETYEQYF

clone_size: few
d_call: TRBD2
v_call: TRBV7-8
cdr3_aa: CASSPGLAGEGTQYF

clone_size: -
d_call: -
v_call: TRBV2
cdr3_aa: CASTQRKTEQYF

clone_size: -
d_call: -
v_call: TRBV20-1
cdr3_aa: CSAAGWENTEAFF

clone_size: -
d_call: TRBD2
v_call: TRBV5-1
cdr3_aa: CASSLGPSGSDEQFF

clone_size: -
d_call: -
v_call: TRBV19
cdr3_aa: CASSIMGPRGTPGNTIYF

clone_size: few
d_call: TRBD1
v_call: TRBV7-2
cdr3_aa: CASSSDSGGGETQYF

clone_size: -
d_call: TRBD2
v_call: TRBV7-3
cdr3_aa: CASSLTREGSTDTQYF

clone_size: -
d_call: -
v_call: TRBV4-3
cdr3_aa: CASSQAYTGELFF

clone_size: few
d_call: -
v_call: TRBV6-2/TRBV6-3
cdr3_aa: CASSYQEDTQYF

clone_size: -
d_call: -
v_call: TRBV20-1
cdr3_aa: CSARDEVGPYEQYF

clone_size: -
d_call: TRBD1
v_call: TRBV4-2
cdr3_aa: CASSHWGTAESYNEQFF

clone_size: -
d_call: -
v_call: TRBV20-1
cdr3_aa: CSAPGTLQETQYF

clone_size: -
d_call: TRBD1
v_call: TRBV7-2
cdr3_aa: CASSLVVTGEETQYF